What follows is one T cell receptor (beta chain) and its context. What it binds is not known. The data originate from a study of monozygotic twins with inflammatory bowel disease. General observations from the study: Ultimately, a single strong signal or clonotype associated with IBD was not supported. Distinguishing T cell subtypes was not possible.

The CDR3 consists of 14 residues. Added by template switching were UMIs that each held a 6-nucleotide sample barcode. TCRdb derives one entry per CDR3 protein from the 5' RACE reads, leaving out DNA. The sample's table shows about 440,000 distinct CDR3 sequences. Skipping T cell sorting, the study isolated total RNA directly from whole blood. The V call is TRBV12-3 or TRBV12-4, the J call TRBJ2-1; TCRdb indicates TRBD2, and absent DNA this call remains unverified. This TCR came from a human donor with ulcerative colitis or Crohn's disease, or a healthy co-twin of an affected twin (not recorded which). The sequenced material came from blood. CDR3 loop: CASSLIAGVNEQFF.